This passage covers 30 T cell receptor beta chains from one sample sequenced in a study of blood T cell repertoires in COVID-19. Libraries were prepared by immunoSEQ multiplex PCR; TCRdb keeps only in-frame clonotypes and omits some of them. This sample yields 300,000 to 400,000 clones, of which 87% are seen a single time; around 6% belongs to the top ten. Specimen: peripheral blood. The receptors originated from a woman between 45 and 65 years old with COVID-19, enrolled during active disease.

This chain joins TRBV6-5 and TRBJ1-2; D gene uncertain. The V gene lost 4 bases and the J gene lost 4 bases, with 16 bases spanning the gap. The CDR3 loop spans 15 amino acids. The germline CDR1 and CDR2 sequences are MNHEY and SVGAGI. The DNA of the CDR3 is TGTGCCAGCAGTTCCTCGACACCAATCCCCTATGGCTACACCTTC. It translates to CASSSSTPIPYGYTF.

The chain is built from TRBV11-3 and TRBJ2-3; 8 bases match TRBD1. Germline V gene data show CDR1 as SGHNT and CDR2 as YENEEA. This CDR3 has 14 residues. The V gene end was trimmed by 8 bases and the J gene end by 6 bases; junction bases not matched to a gene: 10. The DNA for the CDR3 is TGTGCCAGCGGCAGGGGGCTGGCTGAGGATACGCAGTATTTT. This gives the protein CASGRGLAEDTQYF.

This chain connects TRBV9 to TRBJ2-6; D is possibly TRBD1 (6 bases). CDR3 length: 19 residues. The germline gives CDR1 SGDLS, CDR2 YYNGEE. The ends were cut back, 0 bases at V and 0 bases at J, with 16 bases in the middle. The CDR3 here is CASSVGSGHFGSGANVLTF. The CDR3 bases are TGTGCCAGCAGCGTAGGGTCGGGACACTTCGGCTCTGGGGCCAACGTCCTGACTTTC.

The rearrangement uses TRBV24-1 and TRBJ2-1; 11 bases align to TRBD2. The CDR3 covers 15 residues. J lost 5 bases, V lost 9 bases, and 8 bases had no gene match. CDR1 KGHDR and CDR2 SFDVKD come from the germline V gene. CDR3 sequence (DNA): TGTGCCACCCAAGATACACTAGCGGGAGACAATGAGCAGTTCTTC. It encodes CATQDTLAGDNEQFF.

The rearrangement links TRBV5-1 to TRBJ1-6; the D is unclear. The ends were cut back, 3 bases at V and 5 bases at J, with 6 bases in the middle. The CDR3 has 13 residues. Germline CDR1 is SGHRS and CDR2 is YFSETQ. The DNA for the CDR3 is TGCGCCAGCAGCTCGCTAAATAATTCACCCCTCCACTTT. Translation gives CASSSLNNSPLHF.

The chain couples TRBV18 to TRBJ1-1; D is possibly TRBD1 (5 bases). Germline CDR1 and CDR2: KGHSH and LQKENI. The CDR3 runs to 14 residues. V lost 3 bases and J 1 base, leaving 9 bases between the germline ends. CDR3 sequence reads: CASSPIGQNTEAFF. As DNA, the CDR3 is TGTGCCAGCTCACCCATCGGACAGAACACTGAAGCTTTCTTT.

The V and J genes are TRBV5-1 and TRBJ1-4; D call uncertain. Germline V gene sequence: CDR1 SGHRS, CDR2 YFSETQ. V shed 1 base and J shed 0 bases, with 10 bases lying between them. CDR3 size: 16 residues. The chain's CDR3 is CASSLTVSSTNEKLFF. CDR3 in DNA: TGCGCCAGCAGCTTGACAGTATCCTCAACTAATGAAAAACTGTTTTTT. The variable domain in full, completed from reference TRBV5-1 and TRBJ1-4, reads KAGVTQTPRYLIKTRGQQVTLSCSPISGHRSVSWYQQTPGQGLQFLFEYFSETQRNKGNFPGRFSGRQFSNSRSEMNVSTLELGDSALYLCASSLTVSSTNEKLFFGSGTQLSVL.

The table lists this clone with a count of one. This chain joins TRBV5-5 and TRBJ1-5; D is possibly TRBD1 (6 bases). Trimming took 4 bases from V and 1 from J, leaving 12 bases between them. CDR1 and CDR2 (germline): SGHKS, YYEKEE (reference sequence). The CDR3 covers 15 residues. CDR3 region: CASSAGVVSNQPQHF. As DNA, the CDR3 is TGTGCCAGCAGCGCAGGGGTCGTGAGCAATCAGCCCCAGCATTTT.

The chain links TRBV11-2 to TRBJ2-5, with D perhaps TRBD2 (7 bases). The V end was cut by 7 bases, the J end by 4 bases, with 22 bases between. Germline-derived CDR1 and CDR2 are SGHAT and FQNNGV. This CDR3 spans 16 amino acids. The CDR3 DNA sequence: TGTGCCAGCACCCACGCTCTGGGGGGGGGCATAGAGACCCAGTACTTC. It is translated as CASTHALGGGIETQYF.

The chain recombines TRBV30 with TRBJ2-7; a weak D match, TRBD2 (5 bases). There are 17 residues in the CDR3. V shed 2 bases and J shed 3 bases, with 23 bases lying between them. CDR1 is GTSNPN, CDR2 SVGIG, per germline (reference sequence). CDR3 nucleotide sequence: TGTGCCTGGAGTCACGCCTCCCTCAGAGAAGAGGGCTACGAGCAGTACTTC. Residues: CAWSHASLREEGYEQYF.

V is TRBV3-1 (or the pseudogene TRBV3-2) and J is TRBJ2-1; 9 bases match TRBD2. CDR3 length: 16 residues. Germline CDR1 reads LGHDT; CDR2 reads YNNKEL (reference sequence). The J segment lost 7 bases and the V segment lost 3 bases, leaving 10 bases of the junction unmatched. The CDR3 bases are TGTGCCAGCAGCCACAGCGGTAGCGGGAGAAGGAATGAGCAGTTCTTC. The encoded protein is CASSHSGSGRRNEQFF.

The V gene is TRBV9, the J gene TRBJ2-2; 13 bases are shared with TRBD2. The trim removed 4 bases at V and 4 bases at J, leaving 4 bases unmatched. This CDR3 has 16 residues. The germline CDR1 and CDR2 sequences are SGDLS and YYNGEE. CDR3 amino acids: CASSPGLAGATGELFF. CDR3 nucleotides: TGTGCCAGCAGCCCCGGACTAGCGGGAGCCACCGGGGAGCTGTTTTTT. Combining the CDR3 with reference TRBV9 and TRBJ2-2 gives the whole variable domain DSGVTQTPKHLITATGQRVTLRCSPRSGDLSVYWYQQSLDQGLQFLIQYYNGEERAKGNILERFSAQQFPDLHSELNLSSLELGDSALYFCASSPGLAGATGELFFGEGSRLTVL.

This clone was counted once. The chain's CDR3 is CASSLFISGGGELFF. CDR3 sequence (DNA): TGTGCCAGCAGCTTATTTATCAGCGGAGGCGGGGAGCTGTTTTTT. J is TRBJ2-2 and V is TRBV11-2; perhaps TRBD2 as D (5 bases). Trimming removed 2 bases at V and 7 bases at J, with 14 bases between. This CDR3 region has 15 residues. Germline V gives CDR1 SGHAT, CDR2 FQNNGV.

The rearrangement uses TRBV5-1 and TRBJ2-3, with D maybe TRBD2 (6 bases). V lost 2 bases, J lost 0 bases, and 13 bases lay in between. Germline V gene data show CDR1 as SGHRS and CDR2 as YFSETQ. This CDR3 contains 16 residues. CDR3 in DNA: TGCGCCAGCAGCTTAGGACCGGGACTGAGCACAGATACGCAGTATTTT. This translates into CASSLGPGLSTDTQYF.

This clone is a singleton in its sample. The V gene is TRBV11-3, the J gene TRBJ2-7; 7 bases fit TRBD1. CDR1 is SGHNT, CDR2 YENEEA, per germline. The CDR3 loop spans 14 amino acids. The V segment lost 4 bases and the J segment 0 bases; nucleotides outside the gene matches: 3. CDR3 DNA: TGTGCCAGCAGCTGGCCAGGGGGCTCCTACGAGCAGTACTTC. Encoded protein: CASSWPGGSYEQYF.

The gene calls are TRBV11-1 and TRBJ2-7, with 10 bases identical to TRBD1. The CDR3 contains 14 residues. From germline, CDR1 is SGHAT and CDR2 FQDESV (reference sequence). The V segment lost 5 bases and the J segment 4 bases; nucleotides outside the gene matches: 5. For the CDR3, the DNA is TGTGCCAGCAGCACGGGACAGGGGAAGTACGAGCAGTACTTC. The encoded protein is CASSTGQGKYEQYF.

This clone was seen many times. The chain combines TRBV14 with TRBJ2-3; perhaps TRBD2 as D (6 bases). V was clipped by 4 bases and J by 1 base, with 18 bases between them. Germline CDR1 and CDR2: SGHDN and FVKESK. The CDR3 extends over 17 amino acids. The CDR3 region is CASSPLQLAPGTDTQYF. CDR3 in DNA: TGTGCCAGCAGCCCGCTTCAACTAGCCCCCGGCACAGATACGCAGTATTTT.

This rearrangement joins TRBV18 to TRBJ1-4, with 7 bases fitting TRBD1. After removal of 8 bases from V and 2 bases from J, the junction contained 8 bases not matched to a gene. Germline V gene sequence: CDR1 KGHSH, CDR2 LQKENI. The length of the CDR3 is 15 residues. This CDR3 reads CASSQTGTTNEKLFF. The CDR3 coding sequence is TGTGCCAGCAGCCAGACAGGGACGACTAATGAAAAACTGTTTTTT.

The J gene is TRBJ2-2, the V gene TRBV7-9; 10 bases are a match to TRBD2. Germline CDR1 SEHNR, CDR2 FQNEAQ (reference sequence). V shed 3 bases and J 7 bases; nucleotides not matched to a gene: 5. This CDR3 comprises 15 residues. The CDR3 sequence is CASSFLAGEGGELFF. CDR3 nucleotides: TGTGCCAGCAGCTTTCTAGCGGGAGAAGGCGGGGAGCTGTTTTTT.

The chain's CDR3 is CASSQLGGDTQYF. In DNA, the CDR3 is TGTGCCAGCAGCCAATTGGGGGGAGATACGCAGTATTTT. V is TRBV3-1 (or the pseudogene TRBV3-2) and J is TRBJ2-3; tentative D call: TRBD2 (6 bases). The V gene's germline CDR1 is LGHDT and CDR2 YNNKEL (reference sequence). Trimming removed 2 bases from V and 5 bases from J, with 8 bases in between. This CDR3 is 13 amino acids long.

This sequence joins TRBV7-3 and TRBJ2-1, with 8 bases lining up with TRBD1. The trim removed 4 bases at V and 10 bases at J, leaving 6 bases unmatched. This CDR3 spans 13 amino acids. Looked up from germline, CDR1 is SGHTA and CDR2 is FQGTGA. DNA for the CDR3: TGTGCCAGCAGCTCCAGGACAGGGAAAGAGCAGTTCTTC. Protein product: CASSSRTGKEQFF.

This chain connects TRBV30 to TRBJ2-1; TRBD1 might be the D (6 bases). This CDR3 is 11 amino acids long. V lost 3 bases and J 11 bases, leaving 11 bases between the germline ends. CDR1 and CDR2 (germline): GTSNPN, SVGIG (reference sequence). In DNA form, the CDR3 reads TGTGCCTGGAGCTCGGGACAAAAGCAGTTCTTC. Translation: CAWSSGQKQFF.

This sequence joins TRBV2 and TRBJ2-1, with a possible D match to TRBD2 (6 bases). The V end lost 8 bases, the J end lost 8 bases, and 13 bases lay between the germline ends. This CDR3 region has 12 residues. Germline-derived CDR1 and CDR2 are SNHLY and FYNNEI. The CDR3 spells CASQEGLYEQFF. The DNA of the CDR3 is TGTGCCAGCCAGGAGGGCCTCTATGAGCAGTTCTTC. The whole variable domain, remainder taken from reference TRBV2 and TRBJ2-1, is EPEVTQTPSHQVTQMGQEVILRCVPISNHLYFYWYRQILGQKVEFLVSFYNNEISEKSEIFDDQFSVERPDGSNFTLKIRSTKLEDSAMYFCASQEGLYEQFFGPGTRLTVL.

The CDR3 reads CATSDFSGRGKSPTGELFF. The CDR3 bases are TGTGCCACCAGTGATTTCAGCGGGAGGGGGAAATCCCCCACCGGGGAGCTGTTTTTT. The chain combines TRBV24-1 with TRBJ2-2; 10 nucleotides match TRBD2. J lost 4 bases, V lost 1 base, and 11 bases had no gene match. From germline, CDR1 is KGHDR and CDR2 SFDVKD. The CDR3 length is 19 residues.

The genes are TRBV30 and TRBJ1-6; 7 nucleotides agree with TRBD1. V was pared by 0 bases and J by 6 bases, with 5 bases of the junction left unmatched. Looked up from germline, CDR1 is GTSNPN and CDR2 is SVGIG (reference sequence). This CDR3 is 15 amino acids long. The CDR3 here is CAWSVQGQSNSPLHF. CDR3 DNA: TGTGCCTGGAGTGTACAGGGACAGAGTAATTCACCCCTCCACTTT.

This clone occurred once. This chain connects TRBV6-4 to TRBJ1-2; 9 bases are shared with TRBD1. CDR3 length: 16 amino acids. Trimming removed 2 bases from V and 8 bases from J; junction bases left unmatched: 12. Germline values: CDR1 MRHNA, CDR2 SNTAGT. The CDR3 DNA sequence: TGTGCCAGCAGTGACACATGGACAGGGGTGGATCGGGGCTACACCTTC. Translating gives CASSDTWTGVDRGYTF.

The chain is built from TRBV11-1 and TRBJ2-5; the D gene is possibly TRBD1 (8 bases). The CDR3 has 15 amino acids. V shed 5 bases and J shed 4 bases, with 17 bases lying between them. Germline lookup yields CDR1 SGHAT and CDR2 FQDESV (reference sequence). CDR3 loop: CASSPRQGRGETQYF. The CDR3 coding sequence is TGTGCCAGCAGCCCCAGACAGGGGAGGGGAGAGACCCAGTACTTC.

The gene calls are TRBV10-2 and TRBJ2-7; TRBD1 matches 8 bases. V shed 2 bases, J shed 7 bases, and the junction held 4 bases outside the gene matches. The CDR3 totals 13 residues. Germline V gives CDR1 WSHSY, CDR2 SAAADI. The CDR3 loop reads CASSETGGWEQYF. In nucleotides, the CDR3 is TGCGCCAGCAGTGAGACAGGGGGTTGGGAGCAGTACTTC.

The J gene is TRBJ2-1, the V gene TRBV2; no clear D gene. The length of the CDR3 is 14 residues. V gave up 2 bases and J gave up 6 bases, with 11 bases separating them. Per the germline V gene, CDR1 is SNHLY and CDR2 is FYNNEI. CDR3 in amino acids: CASSESRSGNEQFF. In DNA, the CDR3 is TGTGCCAGCAGTGAATCTCGCTCGGGCAATGAGCAGTTCTTC.

The gene calls are TRBV28 and TRBJ2-4; 7 bases agree with TRBD1. V was clipped by 5 bases and J by 6 bases; unmatched bases: 13. CDR3 length: 16 residues. CDR1 is MDHEN, CDR2 SYDVKM, per germline. The CDR3 DNA is TGTGCCAGCAGTCCCCTTGTCCAGGGGGTGGCAAACATTCAGTACTTC. Its protein product is CASSPLVQGVANIQYF.